This T cell receptor (beta chain) was sequenced in a study of shared clonotypes between healthy human individuals. Study information: Samples came from a couple of female and a few male donors aged 18 to 49.

Methods used by the authors: With immunoSEQ giving junction-only sequences and no quality scores, filtering differed. Some clones are missing from TCRdb's copy, which holds only in-frame ones; the method was immunoSEQ multiplex PCR. That table furnishes V, J and clone size, whereas the DNA furnished D and trimming. Of 2 million to 2.5 million clones listed, 85% to 95% are singletons. Trimming removed 1 base from V and 4 bases from J, with 11 bases in between. This CDR3 comprises 14 residues. Germline V CDR1 and CDR2: SEHNR, FQNEAQ (reference sequence). The specimen sequenced was naive CD4+ T cells from PBMCs. The subset denotes: CD45RA+ positively selected. The receptor was derived from a man aged 18-30 years in good health. Some clones in this sample may be carry-over from other donors' samples. The J gene is TRBJ2-7, the V gene TRBV7-9; a possible D gene is TRBD1 (5 bases). The CDR3 bases are TGTGCCAGCAGCTTAGGGACATTGGCATACGAGCAGTACTTC. This gives the protein CASSLGTLAYEQYF.